The 29 T cell receptor beta chains presented below share a single source sample, sequenced in a study of blood T cells in healthy people across ages. A second PCR, run for about 7 to 11 cycles, used a sample-barcoded 5' primer plus a J-beta primer mix. Via MiXCR, TCRdb re-called the 5' RACE reads, giving one row per CDR3 protein. Altogether some 1.7 million distinct CDR3 sequences are present, 28% being singletons, with the ten largest covering about 8%. Sequenced input: blood. Source of these receptors: a woman in her 30s in good health.

V is TRBV11-2 and J is TRBJ1-1, with 9 positions matching TRBD1. The ends lost 3 bases at V and 5 bases at J; junction bases unmatched: 10. The CDR3 loop spans 16 amino acids. In germline, CDR1 is SGHAT, CDR2 FQNNGV. CDR3 DNA sequence: TGTGCCAGCAGCTTTAGGACAGGGGCCGAGGGAACTGAAGCTTTCTTT. Residues: CASSFRTGAEGTEAFF.

The rearrangement uses TRBV5-5 and TRBJ2-2; no reliable D call. Per germline, CDR1 SGHKS and CDR2 YYEKEE (reference sequence). This CDR3 region has 15 residues. Trimming pared 0 bases from V and 1 base from J, leaving 7 bases between. The CDR3 spells CASSLGPMNTGELFF. The CDR3 nucleotides are TGTGCCAGCAGCTTGGGTCCGATGAACACCGGGGAGCTGTTTTTT.

The V and J genes are TRBV4-3 and TRBJ1-1, with D unresolved. Germline V lookup: CDR1 LGHNA, CDR2 YSLEER. V gave up 2 bases and J gave up 8 bases, with 15 bases separating them. This CDR3 has 14 amino acids. Here the CDR3 DNA reads TGCGCCAGCAGCCAACAAAGAACTGGACGGGAAGCTTTCTTT. It encodes CASSQQRTGREAFF.

The chain links TRBV6-5 to TRBJ2-1, with 7 nucleotides matching TRBD2. The CDR3 runs to 16 residues. V shed 6 bases, J shed 4 bases, and the junction held 12 bases outside the gene matches. Germline V lookup: CDR1 MNHEY, CDR2 SVGAGI. The CDR3 sequence: CASSQPFQRDYNEQFF. The CDR3 DNA follows: TGTGCCAGCAGCCAGCCCTTCCAGCGGGATTACAATGAGCAGTTCTTC.

This chain connects TRBV14 to TRBJ2-3, with a weak D call TRBD1 (6 bases). V lost 4 bases and J lost 5, with 19 bases in between. The CDR3 length is 16 residues. Germline loops: CDR1 SGHDN, CDR2 FVKESK. Here the CDR3 DNA reads TGTGCCAGCAGCCTTATGACAGGCGGACAGCGAGATACGCAGTATTTT. Amino acid sequence: CASSLMTGGQRDTQYF. Filled out from reference TRBV14 and TRBJ2-3, the complete variable domain reads EAGVTQFPSHSVIEKGQTVTLRCDPISGHDNLYWYRRVMGKEIKFLLHFVKESKQDESGMPNNRFLAERTGGTYSTLKVQPAELEDSGVYFCASSLMTGGQRDTQYFGPGTRLTVL.

In regard to this clonotype: With a much larger clone just one base away, this may be a read error. J is TRBJ2-1 and V is TRBV6-5, with D uncertain. Germline V gene lookup returns CDR1 MNHEY and CDR2 SVGAGI. The CDR3 has 18 amino acids. This CDR3 reads CASSYSAPGPSSCNEQFF. CDR3 in DNA: TGTGCCAGCAGTTACTCGGCTCCAGGACCGAGCTCCTGCAATGAGCAGTTCTTC.

This clonotype was seen a single time. The rearrangement joins TRBV4-1 to TRBJ1-5; a weak D match, TRBD1 (5 bases). The CDR3 is 15 amino acids. Trimming removed 4 bases from V and 12 bases from J, with 22 bases in between. From germline, CDR1 is MGHRA and CDR2 YSYEKL. In DNA, the CDR3 is TGCGCCAGCAGCCCGCACGGGGGTACAAGCAGGGACCAGCATTTT. As protein: CASSPHGGTSRDQHF.

The table lists this clonotype with many counts. The V and J genes are TRBV4-3 and TRBJ2-1; the D gene could be TRBD1 or TRBD2 (6 bases each). Germline V gene sequence: CDR1 LGHNA, CDR2 YSLEER. Trimming removed 0 bases from V and 8 bases from J, with 14 bases in between. CDR3 length equals 15 residues. CDR3 nucleotides: TGCGCCAGCAGCCAAGAGATGGGCCGGGGGCATGAGCAGTTCTTC. Translating it yields CASSQEMGRGHEQFF.

The chain couples TRBV7-6 to TRBJ2-7, with D tentatively TRBD2 (7 bases). This CDR3 region has 14 residues. CDR1 SGHVS and CDR2 FNYEAQ come from the germline V gene. V was shortened by 8 bases and J by 5 bases, with 19 bases between the two germline ends. CDR3 sequence (DNA): TGTGCCAGCGGGGGGGCTTTAAGGCAGGACGAGCAGTACTTC. Encoded protein: CASGGALRQDEQYF. Full variable domain (remainder filled in from reference TRBV7-6 and TRBJ2-7): GAGVSQSPRYKVTKRGQDVALRCDPISGHVSLYWYRQALGQGPEFLTYFNYEAQQDKSGLPNDRFSAERPEGSISTLTIQRTEQRDSAMYRCASGGALRQDEQYFGPGTRLTVT.

This clonotype was seen a single time. The CDR3 DNA sequence: TGTGCCAGTCGGACAGGGCTCGGCACTGAAGCTTTCTTT. Its protein product is CASRTGLGTEAFF. This chain joins TRBV7-9 and TRBJ1-1; TRBD1 agrees at 8 bases. Per the germline V gene, CDR1 is SEHNR and CDR2 is FQNEAQ (reference sequence). The ends lost 9 bases at V and 4 bases at J; junction bases unmatched: 7. This CDR3 region has 13 residues.

This chain joins TRBV12-3 or TRBV12-4 and TRBJ1-1; unclear D gene. The CDR3 covers 12 residues. V was trimmed by 0 bases and J by 7 bases, leaving 6 bases between them. This chain's CDR3 is CASSLAGNEAFF. CDR3 nucleotide sequence: TGTGCCAGCAGTTTAGCGGGGAATGAAGCTTTCTTT.

This rearrangement joins TRBV7-2 to TRBJ2-3; TRBD2 might be the D (6 bases). This CDR3 is 13 amino acids long. Germline V gives CDR1 SGHTA, CDR2 FQGNSA. The V end was cut by 5 bases, the J end by 5 bases, with 11 bases between. The CDR3 nucleotides read TGTGCCAGCAGCCTACCCGGGAGAGATACGCAGTATTTT. Encoded protein: CASSLPGRDTQYF. Based on the CDR3 plus reference TRBV7-2 and TRBJ2-3, the full variable domain is GAGVSQSPSNKVTEKGKDVELRCDPISGHTALYWYRQSLGQGLEFLIYFQGNSAPDKSGLPSDRFSAERTGGSVSTLTIQRTQQEDSAVYLCASSLPGRDTQYFGPGTRLTVL.

This clonotype was seen once. The gene calls are TRBV18 and TRBJ2-4; D is possibly TRBD2 (5 bases). The CDR3 runs 14 residues. V was shortened by 2 bases and J by 8 bases, with 13 bases between the two germline ends. The germline V gene has CDR1 KGHSH and CDR2 LQKENI. The CDR3 is CASSPNSLRDIQYF. The CDR3 nucleotides are TGTGCCAGCTCACCAAACTCCCTGAGGGACATTCAGTACTTC.

In its sample, this clonotype was seen many times. V gene TRBV7-2 combines with J gene TRBJ1-1, with a possible D match to TRBD1 (6 bases). This CDR3 region has 12 residues. CDR1 is SGHTA and CDR2 is FQGNSA in the germline V gene. The V end was cut by 3 bases, the J end by 5 bases, with 7 bases between. DNA of the CDR3: TGTGCCAGCAGCTTCCAGGGGACTGAAGCTTTCTTT. Amino acid sequence: CASSFQGTEAFF.

Details on this clonotype: It may be a read error: a sequence one base away is much more abundant. This sequence joins TRBV6-1 and TRBJ2-7, with D perhaps assigned TRBD1 or TRBD2 (6 bases each). V gave up 2 bases and J gave up 2 bases, with 19 bases separating them. The CDR3 runs to 17 residues. The germline gives CDR1 MNHNS, CDR2 SASEGT. The DNA for the CDR3 is TGTGCCAGCAGTGAATATGGAGGGGGGCTGCTTGCCTACGAGCAGTACGTC. This gives the protein CASSEYGGGLLAYEQYV.

The V call is TRBV5-5, the J call TRBJ1-5; no definite D call. This CDR3 contains 15 residues. The V end lost 1 base, the J end lost 3 bases, and 11 bases lay between the germline ends. Per germline, CDR1 SGHKS and CDR2 YYEKEE (reference sequence). This CDR3 is CASSLLHRDNQPQHF. The CDR3 region has the DNA TGTGCCAGCAGCTTGCTGCATCGGGACAATCAGCCCCAGCATTTT.

The chain links TRBV10-3 to TRBJ2-7; TRBD1 might be the D (5 bases). Germline CDR1 ENHRY, CDR2 SYGVKD. The V and J ends lost 6 bases and 2 bases respectively, with 11 bases between them. The CDR3 runs to 13 residues. The CDR3 DNA sequence: TGTGCCATCAGGATCGTAGGGGCCTACGAGCAGTACTTC. Residues: CAIRIVGAYEQYF.

The CDR3 DNA sequence: TGTGCCAGCAGCTTCATGGGGGGGGACAAAAACATTCAGTACTTC. The encoded protein is CASSFMGGDKNIQYF. The chain is built from TRBV9 and TRBJ2-4; 7 positions match TRBD2. The trim removed 4 bases at V and 3 bases at J, leaving 7 bases unmatched. Germline V gene lookup returns CDR1 SGDLS and CDR2 YYNGEE. The CDR3 spans 15 residues.

The V and J genes are TRBV12-3 or TRBV12-4 and TRBJ2-1; 9 nucleotides agree with TRBD2. The closer fit of TRBJ2-7 to the DNA end suggests the J call may be wrong. This CDR3 comprises 16 residues. Here the CDR3 reads CASSPSTSGFDNEQYF. Here the CDR3 DNA reads TGTGCCAGCAGCCCCTCTACTAGCGGGTTCGACAATGAGCAGTACTTC.

This clonotype has more than one count but fewer than ten. The CDR3 region is CASSRGQGHQPQHF. DNA of the CDR3: TGTGCCAGCAGTCGAGGACAGGGCCATCAGCCCCAGCATTTT. J is TRBJ1-5 and V is TRBV7-9, with TRBD1 matching over 8 bases. J lost 5 bases, V lost 6 bases, and 6 bases had no gene match. The germline gives CDR1 SEHNR, CDR2 FQNEAQ (reference sequence). The CDR3 loop spans 14 amino acids. Together with reference TRBV7-9 and TRBJ1-5, the CDR3 gives the full variable domain: DTGVSQNPRHKITKRGQNVTFRCDPISEHNRLYWYRQTLGQGPEFLTYFQNEAQLEKSRLLSDRFSAERPKGSFSTLEIQRTEQGDSAMYLCASSRGQGHQPQHFGDGTRLSIL.

This chain links TRBV7-2 with TRBJ1-5; the D gene is possibly TRBD1 (5 bases). Trimming removed 4 bases from V and 5 bases from J, with 9 bases in between. Germline CDR1 SGHTA, CDR2 FQGNSA. This CDR3 spans 13 amino acids. The CDR3 sequence is CASSSDKYQPQHF. In DNA form, the CDR3 reads TGTGCCAGCAGCTCGGACAAGTATCAGCCCCAGCATTTT. The whole variable domain, filled in from reference TRBV7-2 and TRBJ1-5, reads GAGVSQSPSNKVTEKGKDVELRCDPISGHTALYWYRQSLGQGLEFLIYFQGNSAPDKSGLPSDRFSAERTGGSVSTLTIQRTQQEDSAVYLCASSSDKYQPQHFGDGTRLSIL.

This clonotype appeared many times. This sequence joins TRBV9 and TRBJ1-2, with D possibly TRBD1 on 6 matching bases. V lost 3 bases to trimming and J lost 4 bases, with 10 bases between them. The CDR3 is 13 amino acids. From germline, CDR1 is SGDLS and CDR2 YYNGEE. The CDR3: CASSGDNPYGYTF. For the CDR3, the DNA is TGTGCCAGCAGCGGGGACAATCCCTATGGCTACACCTTC.

The chain joins TRBV7-8 to TRBJ2-3; TRBD1 might be the D (5 bases). Trimming stripped 4 bases from V and 0 bases from J, with 17 bases between. The CDR3 length is 17 residues. Germline V gene data show CDR1 as SGHVS and CDR2 as FQNEAQ. The CDR3: CASSSWRDSPSTDTQYF. For the CDR3, the DNA is TGTGCCAGCAGCTCTTGGCGAGACAGCCCTAGCACAGATACGCAGTATTTT.

The V and J genes are TRBV29-1 and TRBJ2-3; D call uncertain. CDR1 is SQVTM and CDR2 is ANQGSEA in the germline V gene. The CDR3 is made up of 11 amino acids. V lost 6 bases and J lost 4, with 8 bases in between. The CDR3 here is CSVRQADTQYF. The CDR3 DNA follows: TGCAGCGTGCGACAAGCAGATACGCAGTATTTT.

This clonotype was recorded at least ten times. This chain links TRBV9 with TRBJ2-7, with D maybe TRBD1 (6 bases). The CDR3 runs 15 residues. Trimming took 0 bases from V and 3 from J, leaving 13 bases between them. Germline V gene sequence: CDR1 SGDLS, CDR2 YYNGEE. The CDR3 spells CASSVAHGQNYEQYF. The CDR3 DNA reads TGTGCCAGCAGCGTAGCTCACGGACAGAACTACGAGCAGTACTTC.

This clonotype was detected many times. This chain uses TRBV5-1 with TRBJ2-6, with TRBD1 matching over 8 bases. The CDR3 has 17 amino acids. The V gene's germline CDR1 is SGHRS and CDR2 YFSETQ. Losses at the gene ends were 4 bases for V and 0 bases for J; bases not matched to a gene: 6. Here the CDR3 reads CASSPGTGLSGANVLTF. The CDR3 region has the DNA TGCGCCAGCAGCCCCGGGACAGGCCTCTCTGGGGCCAACGTCCTGACTTTC. The entire variable domain, with the rest obtained from reference TRBV5-1 and TRBJ2-6, is as follows: KAGVTQTPRYLIKTRGQQVTLSCSPISGHRSVSWYQQTPGQGLQFLFEYFSETQRNKGNFPGRFSGRQFSNSRSEMNVSTLELGDSALYLCASSPGTGLSGANVLTFGAGSRLTVL.

This clonotype was observed a few times. The rearrangement joins TRBV7-3 to TRBJ2-7; no firm D call. The CDR3 is 15 residues long. Germline-derived CDR1 and CDR2 are SGHTA and FQGTGA. V gave up 3 bases and J gave up 0 bases, with 12 bases separating them. The DNA of the CDR3 is TGTGCCAGCAGCTTTCGAACAGATAGCTCCTACGAGCAGTACTTC. Translated, it gives CASSFRTDSSYEQYF.

CDR3 region: CAWSGVGGWNEQFF. CDR3 coding DNA: TGTGCCTGGAGTGGGGTGGGGGGGTGGAATGAGCAGTTCTTC. The chain joins TRBV30 to TRBJ2-1; TRBD2 aligns across 7 bases. The CDR3 runs 14 residues. With V trimmed by 1 base and J by 7 bases, 7 bases remained unmatched. Germline V gene lookup returns CDR1 GTSNPN and CDR2 SVGIG (reference sequence).

The chain is built from TRBV25-1 and TRBJ2-3, with D perhaps matching TRBD2 (5 bases). This CDR3 region has 14 residues. Trimming removed 3 bases from V and 2 bases from J, with 9 bases in between. Germline CDR1 reads MGHDK; CDR2 reads SYGVNS. The CDR3 nucleotides are TGTGCCAGCAGTGATGCGGGCCTCACAGATACGCAGTATTTT. Its protein is CASSDAGLTDTQYF.